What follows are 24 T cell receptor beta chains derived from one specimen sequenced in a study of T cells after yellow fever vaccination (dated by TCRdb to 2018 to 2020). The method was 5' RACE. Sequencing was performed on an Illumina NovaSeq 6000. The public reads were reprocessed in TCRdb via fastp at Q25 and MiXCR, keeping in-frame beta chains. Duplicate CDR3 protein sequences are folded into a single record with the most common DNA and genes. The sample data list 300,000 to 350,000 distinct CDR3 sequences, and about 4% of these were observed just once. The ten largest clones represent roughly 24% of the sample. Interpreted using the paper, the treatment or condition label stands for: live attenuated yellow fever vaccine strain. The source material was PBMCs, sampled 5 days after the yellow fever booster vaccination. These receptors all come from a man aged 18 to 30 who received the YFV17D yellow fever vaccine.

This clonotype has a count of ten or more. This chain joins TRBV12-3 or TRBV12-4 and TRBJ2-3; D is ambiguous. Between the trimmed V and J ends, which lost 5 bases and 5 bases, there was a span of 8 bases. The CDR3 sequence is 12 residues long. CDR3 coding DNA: TGTGCCAGCAGTCGCCCCAGAGATACGCAGTATTTT. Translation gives CASSRPRDTQYF.

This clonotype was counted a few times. The chain's CDR3 is CASSQGGDWSYGYTF. DNA of the CDR3: TGTGCCAGCAGCCAAGGTGGGGACTGGTCCTATGGCTACACCTTC. This rearrangement joins TRBV4-2 to TRBJ1-2; tentatively, D is TRBD1 (5 bases). Germline CDR1 LGHNA, CDR2 YNFKEQ. Trimming shortened V by 1 base and J by 4 bases, and 13 bases separated the two germline ends. This CDR3 is 15 amino acids long.

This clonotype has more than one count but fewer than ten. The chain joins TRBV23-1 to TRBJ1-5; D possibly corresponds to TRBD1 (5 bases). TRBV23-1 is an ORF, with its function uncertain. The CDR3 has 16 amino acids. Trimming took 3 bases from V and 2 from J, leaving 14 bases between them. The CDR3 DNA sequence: TGCGCCAGCAGTCACCTGAGGAGGGGTGGCAATCAGCCCCAGCATTTT. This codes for CASSHLRRGGNQPQHF.

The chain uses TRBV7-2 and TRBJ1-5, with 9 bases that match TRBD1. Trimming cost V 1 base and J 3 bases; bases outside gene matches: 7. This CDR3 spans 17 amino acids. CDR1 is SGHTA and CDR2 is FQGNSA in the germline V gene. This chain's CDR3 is CASSLGRTGGLNQPQHF. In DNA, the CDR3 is TGTGCCAGCAGCTTAGGACGTACAGGGGGCCTCAATCAGCCCCAGCATTTT.

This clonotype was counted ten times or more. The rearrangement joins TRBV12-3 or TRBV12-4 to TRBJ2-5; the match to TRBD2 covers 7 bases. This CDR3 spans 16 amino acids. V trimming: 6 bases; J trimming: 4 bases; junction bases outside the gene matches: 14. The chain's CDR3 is CASSHPAGVLGETQYF. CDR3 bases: TGTGCCAGCAGCCACCCTGCGGGGGTTCTCGGAGAGACCCAGTACTTC.

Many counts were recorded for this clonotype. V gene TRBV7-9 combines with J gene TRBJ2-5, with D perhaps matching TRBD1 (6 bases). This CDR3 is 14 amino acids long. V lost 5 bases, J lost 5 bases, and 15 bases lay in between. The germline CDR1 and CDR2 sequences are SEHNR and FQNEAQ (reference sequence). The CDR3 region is CASSRGQLGETQYF. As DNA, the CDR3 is TGTGCCAGCAGCCGGGGACAACTGGGGGAGACCCAGTACTTC.

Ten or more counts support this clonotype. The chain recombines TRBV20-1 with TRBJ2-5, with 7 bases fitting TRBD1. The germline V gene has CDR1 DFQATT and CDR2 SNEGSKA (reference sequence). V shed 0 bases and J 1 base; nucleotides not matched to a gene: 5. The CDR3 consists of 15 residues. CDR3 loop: CSAREDRLVQETQYF. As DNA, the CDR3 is TGCAGTGCTAGAGAGGACAGGCTGGTCCAAGAGACCCAGTACTTC.

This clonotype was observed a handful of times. This CDR3 reads CASSLIPDTEAFF. The CDR3 region has the DNA TGTGCCAGCAGCTTAATACCCGACACTGAAGCTTTCTTT. V gene TRBV7-9 combines with J gene TRBJ1-1, with no clear D. Germline V CDR1 and CDR2: SEHNR, FQNEAQ (reference sequence). Trimming took off 2 bases at V and 3 bases at J, with 7 bases between the two ends. CDR3 length: 13 amino acids.

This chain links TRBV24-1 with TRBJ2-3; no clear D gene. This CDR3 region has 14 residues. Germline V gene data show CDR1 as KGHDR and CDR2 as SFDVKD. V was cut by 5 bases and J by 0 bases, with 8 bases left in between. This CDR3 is CATSGWPSTDTQYF. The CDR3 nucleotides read TGTGCCACCAGTGGGTGGCCTAGCACAGATACGCAGTATTTT.

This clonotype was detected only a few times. The CDR3 loop reads CSARLAGTDTQYF. The DNA for the CDR3 is TGCAGTGCTCGACTAGCGGGTACAGATACGCAGTATTTT. The V gene is TRBV20-1, the J gene TRBJ2-3; 10 nucleotides align to TRBD2. Unmatched junction bases numbered 2, after V lost 5 bases and J lost 3 bases. The CDR3 covers 13 residues. CDR1 is DFQATT, CDR2 SNEGSKA, per germline (reference sequence).

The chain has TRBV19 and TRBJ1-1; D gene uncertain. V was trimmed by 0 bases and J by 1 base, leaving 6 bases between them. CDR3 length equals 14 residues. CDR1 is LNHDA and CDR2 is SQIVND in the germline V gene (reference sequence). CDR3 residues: CASSIEGRNTEAFF. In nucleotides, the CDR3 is TGTGCCAGTAGTATAGAAGGCAGGAACACTGAAGCTTTCTTT.

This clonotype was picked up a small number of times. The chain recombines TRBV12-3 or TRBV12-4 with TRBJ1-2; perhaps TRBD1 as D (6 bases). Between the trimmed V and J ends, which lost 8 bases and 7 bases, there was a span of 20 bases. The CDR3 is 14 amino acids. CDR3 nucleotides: TGTGCCAGCGGGTACAGGGCTGGTTTCGGTGGCTACACCTTC. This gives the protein CASGYRAGFGGYTF.

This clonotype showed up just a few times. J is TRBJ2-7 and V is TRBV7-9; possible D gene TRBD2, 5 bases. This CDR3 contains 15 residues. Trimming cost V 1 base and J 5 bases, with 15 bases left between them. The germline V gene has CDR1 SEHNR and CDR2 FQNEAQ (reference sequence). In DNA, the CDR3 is TGTGCCAGCAGCTTAGTCATCGGGGTTATTGACGAGCAGTACTTC. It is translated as CASSLVIGVIDEQYF. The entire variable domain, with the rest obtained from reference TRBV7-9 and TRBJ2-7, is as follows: DTGVSQNPRHKITKRGQNVTFRCDPISEHNRLYWYRQTLGQGPEFLTYFQNEAQLEKSRLLSDRFSAERPKGSFSTLEIQRTEQGDSAMYLCASSLVIGVIDEQYFGPGTRLTVT.

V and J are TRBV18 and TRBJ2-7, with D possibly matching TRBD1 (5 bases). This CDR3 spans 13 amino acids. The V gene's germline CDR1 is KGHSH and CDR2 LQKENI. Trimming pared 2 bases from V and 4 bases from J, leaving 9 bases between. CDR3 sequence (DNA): TGTGCCAGCTCACCAGGGGCAGAGTACGAGCAGTACTTC. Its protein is CASSPGAEYEQYF.

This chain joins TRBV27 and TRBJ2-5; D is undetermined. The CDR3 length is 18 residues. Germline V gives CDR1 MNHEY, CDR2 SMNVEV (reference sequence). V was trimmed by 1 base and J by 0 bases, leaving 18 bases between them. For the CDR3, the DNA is TGTGCCAGCAGTTTATTCCGGCCCCCGGCTCTGTACCAAGAGACCCAGTACTTC. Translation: CASSLFRPPALYQETQYF.

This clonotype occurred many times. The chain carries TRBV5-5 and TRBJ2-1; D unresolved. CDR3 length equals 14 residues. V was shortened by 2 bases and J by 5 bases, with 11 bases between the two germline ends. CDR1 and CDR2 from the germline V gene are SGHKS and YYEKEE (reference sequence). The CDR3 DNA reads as TGTGCCAGCAGCTTTGTGGTACAGAACAATGAGCAGTTCTTC. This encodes CASSFVVQNNEQFF.

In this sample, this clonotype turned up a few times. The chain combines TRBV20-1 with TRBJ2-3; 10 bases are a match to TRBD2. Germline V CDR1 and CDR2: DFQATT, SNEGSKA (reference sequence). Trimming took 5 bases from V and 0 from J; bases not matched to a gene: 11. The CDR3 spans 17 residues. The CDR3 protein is CSAPPTSGQYSTDTQYF. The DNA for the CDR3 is TGCAGTGCTCCCCCGACTAGCGGGCAATATAGCACAGATACGCAGTATTTT.

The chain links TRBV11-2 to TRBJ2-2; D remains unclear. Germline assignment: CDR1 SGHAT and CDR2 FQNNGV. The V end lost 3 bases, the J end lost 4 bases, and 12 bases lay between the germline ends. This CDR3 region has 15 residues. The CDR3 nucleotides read TGTGCCAGCAGCTTGTACGGCCGGTCCACCGGGGAGCTGTTTTTT. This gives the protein CASSLYGRSTGELFF.

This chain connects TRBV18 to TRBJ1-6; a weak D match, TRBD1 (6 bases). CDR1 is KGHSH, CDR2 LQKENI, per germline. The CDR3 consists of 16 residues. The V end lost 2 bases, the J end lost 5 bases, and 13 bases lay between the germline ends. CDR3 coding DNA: TGTGCCAGCTCACCAGTCTCGGGGGACAATAATTCACCCCTCCACTTT. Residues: CASSPVSGDNNSPLHF.

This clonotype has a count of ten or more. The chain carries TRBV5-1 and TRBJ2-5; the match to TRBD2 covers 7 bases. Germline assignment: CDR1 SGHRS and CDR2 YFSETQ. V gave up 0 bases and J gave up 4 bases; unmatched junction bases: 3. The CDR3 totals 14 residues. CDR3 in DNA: TGCGCCAGCAGCTTGGAGGGCGGGGGAGAGACCCAGTACTTC. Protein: CASSLEGGGETQYF. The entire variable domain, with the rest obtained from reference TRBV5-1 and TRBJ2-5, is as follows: KAGVTQTPRYLIKTRGQQVTLSCSPISGHRSVSWYQQTPGQGLQFLFEYFSETQRNKGNFPGRFSGRQFSNSRSEMNVSTLELGDSALYLCASSLEGGGETQYFGPGTRLLVL.

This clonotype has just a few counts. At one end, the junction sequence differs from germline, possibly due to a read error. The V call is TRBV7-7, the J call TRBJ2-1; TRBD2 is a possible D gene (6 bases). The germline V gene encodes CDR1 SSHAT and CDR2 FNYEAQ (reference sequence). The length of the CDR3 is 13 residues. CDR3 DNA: TGTGCTAGCAGCTCCCGATTGCGGGGTGAGCAGTTCTTC. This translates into CASSSRLRGEQFF.

The CDR3: CASSVIAGVDNEQFF. CDR3 sequence (DNA): TGCGCCAGCAGCGTAATAGCGGGGGTGGACAATGAGCAGTTCTTC. The rearrangement uses TRBV5-1 and TRBJ2-1, with 9 positions matching TRBD2. This CDR3 contains 15 residues. Germline V gene data show CDR1 as SGHRS and CDR2 as YFSETQ. Unmatched junction bases numbered 7, after V lost 4 bases and J lost 5 bases.

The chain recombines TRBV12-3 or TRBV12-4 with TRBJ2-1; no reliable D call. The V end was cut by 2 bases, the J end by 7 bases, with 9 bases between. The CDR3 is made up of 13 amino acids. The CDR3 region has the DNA TGTGCCAGCAGTTTAAATGCGCCGAATGAGCAGTTCTTC. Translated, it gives CASSLNAPNEQFF.

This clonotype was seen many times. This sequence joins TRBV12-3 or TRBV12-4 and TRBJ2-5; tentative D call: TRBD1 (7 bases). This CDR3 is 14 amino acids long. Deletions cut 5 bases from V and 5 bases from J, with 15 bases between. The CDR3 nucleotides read TGTGCCAGCAGTGCCCGGACAGGAGGGGAGACCCAGTACTTC. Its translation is CASSARTGGETQYF.